This is a list of T cell receptor beta chains from one sample in a study of cytomegalovirus exposure and HLA in healthy donors. Repertoires were generated with immunoSEQ multiplex PCR, while TCRdb's copy carries only in-frame clones and drops some. Of some 90,000 clones in the sample, approximately 72% were seen once. The sequencing sample was made of PBMCs. These receptor sequences come from a woman in her 70s in good health and CMV-seropositive. CDR3s include the opening cysteine and the closing phenylalanine or tryptophan. Each record gives: J gene, D gene, V gene, clone size, CDR3 DNA, CDR3 protein. D genes are given only for firm matches. Where a row states a size, it is once, few, many or the class of an expanded clone; other rows omit it.

TRBJ2-3	NA	TRBV10-3	NA	TGTGCCATAGAGGATACGCAGTATTTT	CAIEDTQYF
TRBJ2-3	TRBD2	TRBV27	NA	TGTGCCAGCAACTGGACTAGCGGGAGTGCCTTGACAGATACGCAGTATTTT	CASNWTSGSALTDTQYF
TRBJ1-3	NA	TRBV30	NA	TGTGCCTGGAGTGTATCCCCGGACTTCTCTGGAAACACCATATATTTT	CAWSVSPDFSGNTIYF
TRBJ2-3	TRBD2	TRBV19	NA	TGTGCCAGTAGTATTCGGCCTCGTGCGGGAGGGCCCTCAGATACGCAGTATTTT	CASSIRPRAGGPSDTQYF
TRBJ1-2	TRBD1	TRBV28	NA	TGTGCCAGCAGTCCAGCATTCGGACAGGGCGGGAACGGCTACACCTTC	CASSPAFGQGGNGYTF
TRBJ1-4	NA	TRBV7-8	NA	TGTGCCAGCAGCCCTGAGGAGGGCCCCGGCCGTGTGACTAATGAAAAACTGTTTTTT	CASSPEEGPGRVTNEKLFF
TRBJ1-5	NA	TRBV30	NA	TGTGCCTGCCAGGCAGGGGTCAATCAGCCCCAGCATTTT	CACQAGVNQPQHF
TRBJ2-2	TRBD1	TRBV10-3	NA	TGTGCCATCAGTGGAGCTCTGGACAGGGAGGCCGGGGAGCTGTTTTTT	CAISGALDREAGELFF
TRBJ2-1	TRBD2	TRBV6-1	NA	TGTGCCAGCAGGGGGACTAGCGGGTATGAGCAGTTCTTC	CASRGTSGYEQFF
TRBJ1-4	NA	TRBV10-3	NA	TGTGCCATCAGTGAGTCGGAGAGGGATTTGTTTTTT	CAISESERDLFF
TRBJ1-3	NA	TRBV28	NA	TGTGCCAGCAGTTCAAGCAGGGTTTCCCGAAACACCATATATTTT	CASSSSRVSRNTIYF
TRBJ2-3	TRBD1	TRBV7-9	once	TGTGCCAGCAGCTTTGGGCTCAGGGGGAGCACAGATACGCAGTATTTT	CASSFGLRGSTDTQYF
TRBJ1-1	NA	TRBV6-6	NA	TGTGCCAGCATTTACCCAGGGGTGAACACCGAAGCTTTCTTT	CASIYPGVNTEAFF
TRBJ1-5	TRBD1	TRBV6-1	NA	TGTGCCAGCAGGACGGGACAGGGGGCGAGTCAGCCCCAGCATTTT	CASRTGQGASQPQHF
TRBJ2-5	TRBD2	TRBV7-2	once	TGTGCCAGCAGCTTAACTCTAGCGGGGGAAGAGACCCAGTACTTC	CASSLTLAGEETQYF